The 12 T cell receptor beta chains given below trace back to one sample, sequenced in a study of blood T cell repertoires in COVID-19 (dated by TCRdb to about 2020). The library was obtained by the immunoSEQ multiplex PCR assay. TCRdb took over this immuneACCESS table, retaining in-frame rearrangements with V and J assigned. Such tables are incomplete; in checked studies, under half of the missing clones stem from an unresolved V gene, and the remainder is unexplained. A total of 180,000 or so clones appear in this sample, under 85% of them only once. Together, the top ten hold roughly 1.1% of the sample. The sample consisted of peripheral blood. The origin of the receptors is a man aged 60 to 69 who had recovered from COVID-19.

J is TRBJ1-1 and V is TRBV7-8; D gene uncertain. CDR3 length equals 17 residues. V was trimmed by 6 bases and J by 4 bases, leaving 24 bases between them. Germline CDR1 SGHVS, CDR2 FQNEAQ. The DNA of the CDR3 is TGTGCCAGCAGGACCCGGGCCCTGACTTCGGGAGGCACTGAAGCTTTCTTT. Protein product: CASRTRALTSGGTEAFF.

The chain links TRBV6-5 to TRBJ2-3; D perhaps matches TRBD1 (6 bases). Deletions cut 2 bases from V and 0 bases from J, with 12 bases between. The CDR3 sequence is 16 residues long. CDR1 MNHEY and CDR2 SVGAGI come from the germline V gene. The CDR3 nucleotides read TGTGCCAGCAGTTACAAAGGCAGGGGAAGCACAGATACGCAGTATTTT. Its protein is CASSYKGRGSTDTQYF.

This clone was seen just once. This rearrangement joins TRBV5-4 to TRBJ2-2, with TRBD1 matching 9 bases. Germline CDR1 and CDR2: SGHNT and YYREEE (reference sequence). V lost 3 bases and J lost 2; bases outside the gene matches: 8. This CDR3 is 17 amino acids long. This CDR3 is CASSSVPGQGNTGELFF. In DNA, the CDR3 is TGTGCCAGCAGCTCGGTGCCGGGACAGGGCAACACCGGGGAGCTGTTTTTT.

V and J are TRBV14 and TRBJ1-2, with 7 nucleotides matching TRBD1. The CDR3 has 13 residues. With 9 bases clipped from V and 2 bases from J, the junction kept 6 bases outside the gene matches. Germline CDR1 reads SGHDN; CDR2 reads FVKESK. The CDR3 coding sequence is TGTGCCAGTTCACAGGGGCAGAACTATGGCTACACCTTC. Translated, it gives CASSQGQNYGYTF.

This clone occurred a few times. The chain uses TRBV19 and TRBJ1-1; a possible D gene is TRBD1 (6 bases). CDR1 is LNHDA and CDR2 is SQIVND in the germline V gene (reference sequence). The CDR3 covers 14 residues. Trimming removed 6 bases at V and 4 bases at J, with 15 bases between. The DNA for the CDR3 is TGTGCCAGTAGCACAGGGTATGGGGTCACTGAAGCTTTCTTT. Encoded protein: CASSTGYGVTEAFF.

This clone was seen a few times. The V and J genes are TRBV20-1 and TRBJ2-7, with no clear D. Per germline, CDR1 DFQATT and CDR2 SNEGSKA (reference sequence). This CDR3 contains 12 residues. Between the trimmed V and J ends, which lost 3 bases and 2 bases, there was a span of 8 bases. CDR3 nucleotide sequence: TGCAGTGCTAGTCTGGCAACCTACGAGCAGTACTTC. The encoded protein is CSASLATYEQYF.

This chain links TRBV6-1 with TRBJ1-2; TRBD1 matches at 8 bases. J was trimmed by 4 bases and V by 1 base; bases with no gene match: 8. CDR1 is MNHNS, CDR2 SASEGT, per germline. The CDR3 is 16 amino acids. CDR3 sequence: CASSEVMAGQGYGYTF. CDR3 DNA: TGTGCCAGCAGTGAAGTGATGGCAGGACAGGGCTATGGCTACACCTTC.

This chain connects TRBV19 to TRBJ2-4; possibly TRBD1 for D (6 bases). V was pared by 0 bases and J by 11 bases, with 11 bases between. This CDR3 comprises 13 residues. Germline lookup yields CDR1 LNHDA and CDR2 SQIVND (reference sequence). The CDR3 loop is CASSIDRRGVQYF. CDR3 DNA: TGTGCCAGTAGTATAGACCGCAGGGGCGTTCAGTACTTC.

The chain is built from TRBV11-2 and TRBJ2-7; 7 bases map to TRBD1. Looked up from germline, CDR1 is SGHAT and CDR2 is FQNNGV. CDR3 length: 15 amino acids. The J segment lost 6 bases and the V segment lost 1 base, leaving 9 bases of the junction unmatched. Here the CDR3 reads CASSLVRQQGSEQYF. CDR3 sequence (DNA): TGTGCCAGCAGCTTAGTACGCCAACAGGGGAGCGAGCAGTACTTC.

The CDR3 reads CASGPRWEPDSPLHF. CDR3 nucleotide sequence: TGTGCCAGCGGACCCCGATGGGAGCCCGATTCACCCCTCCACTTT. J is TRBJ1-6 and V is TRBV7-8; D call uncertain. CDR1 is SGHVS, CDR2 FQNEAQ, per germline. This CDR3 has 15 residues. With 8 bases removed from V and 8 bases from J, the gap between germline ends came to 19 bases.

This clone was detected only a few times. The rearrangement uses TRBV7-6 and TRBJ1-1; 8 bases line up with TRBD1. The CDR3 is 15 amino acids. Losses at the gene ends were 0 bases for V and 2 bases for J; bases not matched to a gene: 2. Germline-derived CDR1 and CDR2 are SGHVS and FNYEAQ. The CDR3 loop is CASSLADRGNTEAFF. CDR3 DNA: TGTGCCAGCAGCTTAGCCGACAGGGGCAACACTGAAGCTTTCTTT. Complete variable domain (other parts from reference TRBV7-6 and TRBJ1-1): GAGVSQSPRYKVTKRGQDVALRCDPISGHVSLYWYRQALGQGPEFLTYFNYEAQQDKSGLPNDRFSAERPEGSISTLTIQRTEQRDSAMYRCASSLADRGNTEAFFGQGTRLTVV.

The chain uses TRBV7-2 and TRBJ1-1; the D gene is possibly TRBD1 (6 bases). This CDR3 is 15 amino acids long. Between the trimmed V and J ends, which lost 5 bases and 1 base, there was a span of 14 bases. Germline lookup yields CDR1 SGHTA and CDR2 FQGNSA. This CDR3 reads CASSPTGRRNTEAFF. CDR3 DNA: TGTGCCAGCAGCCCCACAGGGCGCCGGAACACTGAAGCTTTCTTT.